The present entry profiles one T cell receptor (beta chain) with its context. The target antigen is unknown. Patients got ipilimumab 1 mg/kg beginning 14 to 28 days post-transplant. Produced via immunoSEQ multiplex PCR; TCRdb's table is partial and in-frame only. The sample gives some 43,000 clones, approximately 90% of which show up once; approximately 0.82% is in the top ten. The data are from a study of ipilimumab plus nivolumab after autologous stem cell transplantation. Study results and caveats: TCR repertoire, Treg phenotype and gut microbiota reportedly support more study of this approach.

The V gene's germline CDR1 is MDHEN and CDR2 SYDVKM. Trimming stripped 8 bases from V and 6 bases from J, with 19 bases between. The CDR3 covers 14 residues. The sequencing used PBMCs, collected in a trial of ipilimumab plus nivolumab as post-transplant consolidation. The TCR was taken from a male donor with multiple myeloma. The genes are TRBV28 and TRBJ1-2; D is unresolved. Here the CDR3 DNA reads TGTGCCAGCTATGATAGCAGAAACCACAATGGCTACACCTTC. This translates into CASYDSRNHNGYTF.